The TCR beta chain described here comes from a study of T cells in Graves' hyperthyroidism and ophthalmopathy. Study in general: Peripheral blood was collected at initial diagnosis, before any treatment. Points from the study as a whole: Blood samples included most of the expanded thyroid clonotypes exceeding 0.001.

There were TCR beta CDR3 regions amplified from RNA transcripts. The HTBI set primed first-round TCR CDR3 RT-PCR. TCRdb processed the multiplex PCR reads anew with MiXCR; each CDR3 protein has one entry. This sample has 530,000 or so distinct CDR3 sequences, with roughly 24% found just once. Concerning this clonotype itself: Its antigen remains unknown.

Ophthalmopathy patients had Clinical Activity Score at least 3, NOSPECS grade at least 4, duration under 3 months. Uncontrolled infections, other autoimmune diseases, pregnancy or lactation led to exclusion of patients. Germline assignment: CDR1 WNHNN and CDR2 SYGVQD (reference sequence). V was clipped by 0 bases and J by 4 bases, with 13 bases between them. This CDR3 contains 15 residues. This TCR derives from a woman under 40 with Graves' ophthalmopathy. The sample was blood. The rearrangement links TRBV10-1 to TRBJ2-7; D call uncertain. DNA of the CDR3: TGCGCCAGCAGTGAGTCAATTCTTCGGAATTACGAGCAGTACTTC. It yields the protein CASSESILRNYEQYF.